The clone carrying this TCR beta chain was found once. This record comes from a study of blood T cell repertoires in COVID-19. Method: immunoSEQ multiplex PCR; TCRdb's copy keeps in-frame clones and lacks some. The data contain fewer than 250,000 clones, more than 70% of them singletons. This receptor was obtained from a woman in her forties with acute COVID-19. Material: PBMCs or T cells enriched from blood (not recorded which).

CDR3 in DNA: TGTGCCAGCAGTTTCCTCTGGACAGGGGCAAACTCCTACGAGCAGTACTTC. Amino acid sequence: CASSFLWTGANSYEQYF. V is TRBV27 and J is TRBJ2-7; TRBD1 matches at 9 bases. CDR1 MNHEY and CDR2 SMNVEV come from the germline V gene (reference sequence). The CDR3 runs 17 residues. The junction had 9 bases not matched to a gene; V was cut back by 3 bases and J by 0 bases.